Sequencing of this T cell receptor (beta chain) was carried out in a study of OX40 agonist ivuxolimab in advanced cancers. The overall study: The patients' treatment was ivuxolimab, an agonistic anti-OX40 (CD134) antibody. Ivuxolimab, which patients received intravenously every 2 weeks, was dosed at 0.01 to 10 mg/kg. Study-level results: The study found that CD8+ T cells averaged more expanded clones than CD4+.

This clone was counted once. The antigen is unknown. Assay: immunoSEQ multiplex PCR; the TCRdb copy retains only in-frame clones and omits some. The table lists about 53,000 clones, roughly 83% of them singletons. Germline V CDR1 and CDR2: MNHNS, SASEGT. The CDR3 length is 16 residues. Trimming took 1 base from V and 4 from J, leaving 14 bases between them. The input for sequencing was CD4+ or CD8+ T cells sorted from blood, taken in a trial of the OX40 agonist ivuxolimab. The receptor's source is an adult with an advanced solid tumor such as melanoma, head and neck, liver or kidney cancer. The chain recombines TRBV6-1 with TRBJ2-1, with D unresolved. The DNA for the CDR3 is TGTGCCAGCAGTGAAGTGACATTGGTCATATACAATGAGCAGTTCTTC. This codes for CASSEVTLVIYNEQFF.